This T cell receptor (beta chain) emerged from a study of PD-L1 blockade in urothelial cancer. Study background: The study started patients on atezolizumab in the mid-2010s, giving 1,200 mg intravenously every 3 weeks. T cell content in blood samples showed a median of about 140,000.

Stated time point: pretreatment peripheral blood. Urothelial carcinoma, locally advanced or metastatic, affected the patients. Pretreatment sampling and on-treatment sampling together yielded between 1 and 8 samples for each patient. Measured with immunoSEQ multiplex PCR; TCRdb has only the in-frame clones, and not every one. The sample holds 40,000 or so clones; roughly nine tenths are singletons and the top ten take about 11%. The CDR3 is 18 residues long. Trimming took 8 bases from V and 3 from J, leaving 25 bases between them. Germline assignment: CDR1 SGHDN and CDR2 FVKESK. The starting material was PBMCs, obtained around atezolizumab (anti-PD-L1) treatment. The TCR originated in an older woman with urothelial cancer. This chain connects TRBV14 to TRBJ2-2; no reliable D call. For the CDR3, the DNA is TGTGCCAGCCCTCGTTGTGGTCTATACACCGACTACACCGGGGAGCTGTTTTTT. Its translation is CASPRCGLYTDYTGELFF.